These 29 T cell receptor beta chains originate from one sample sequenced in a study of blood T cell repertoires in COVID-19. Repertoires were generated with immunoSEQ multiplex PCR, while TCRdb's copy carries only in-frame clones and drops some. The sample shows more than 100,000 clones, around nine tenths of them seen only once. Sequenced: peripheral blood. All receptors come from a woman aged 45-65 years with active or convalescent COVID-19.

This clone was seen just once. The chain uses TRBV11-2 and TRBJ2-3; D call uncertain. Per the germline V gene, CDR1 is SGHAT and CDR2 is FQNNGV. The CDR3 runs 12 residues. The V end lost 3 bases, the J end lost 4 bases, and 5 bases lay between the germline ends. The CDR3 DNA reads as TGTGCCAGCAGCTTCGGAGCAGATACGCAGTATTTT. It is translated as CASSFGADTQYF.

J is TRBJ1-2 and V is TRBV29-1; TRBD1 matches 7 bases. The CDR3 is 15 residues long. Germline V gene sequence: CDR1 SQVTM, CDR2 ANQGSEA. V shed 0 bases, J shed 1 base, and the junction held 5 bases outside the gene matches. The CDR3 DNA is TGCAGCGTTGAAGAAGGGGACAGAGTTAACTATGGCTACACCTTC. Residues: CSVEEGDRVNYGYTF.

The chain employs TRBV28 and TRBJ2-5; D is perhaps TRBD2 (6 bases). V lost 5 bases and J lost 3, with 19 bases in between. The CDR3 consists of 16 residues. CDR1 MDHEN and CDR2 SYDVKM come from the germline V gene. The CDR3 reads CASSPPLATSKETQYF. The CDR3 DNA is TGTGCCAGCAGTCCTCCGCTAGCGACAAGTAAAGAGACCCAGTACTTC.

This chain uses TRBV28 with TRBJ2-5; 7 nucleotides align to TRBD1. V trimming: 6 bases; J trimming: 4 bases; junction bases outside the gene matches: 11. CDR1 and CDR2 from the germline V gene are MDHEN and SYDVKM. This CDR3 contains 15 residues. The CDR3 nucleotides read TGTGCCAGCAGACCCATAACAGGGGTCGGAGAGACCCAGTACTTC. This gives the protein CASRPITGVGETQYF.

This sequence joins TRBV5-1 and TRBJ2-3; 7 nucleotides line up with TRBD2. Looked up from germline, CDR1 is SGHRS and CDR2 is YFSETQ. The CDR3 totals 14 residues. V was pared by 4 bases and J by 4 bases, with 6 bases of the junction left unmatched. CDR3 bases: TGCGCCAGCAGCGTGGCGGGAGCCGCAGATACGCAGTATTTT. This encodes CASSVAGAADTQYF.

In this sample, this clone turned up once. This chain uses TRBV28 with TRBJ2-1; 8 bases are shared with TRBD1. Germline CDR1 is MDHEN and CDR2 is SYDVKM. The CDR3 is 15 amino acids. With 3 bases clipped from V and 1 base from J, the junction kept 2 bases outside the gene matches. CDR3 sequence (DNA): TGTGCCAGCAGTTTGAACAGGGGGTCCTACAATGAGCAGTTCTTC. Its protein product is CASSLNRGSYNEQFF.

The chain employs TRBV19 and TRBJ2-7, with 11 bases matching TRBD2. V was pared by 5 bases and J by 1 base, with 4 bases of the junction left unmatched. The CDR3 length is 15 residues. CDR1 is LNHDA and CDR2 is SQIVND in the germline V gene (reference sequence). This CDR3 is CASSPGLAESYEQYF. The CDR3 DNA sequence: TGTGCCAGTAGTCCGGGACTAGCGGAGTCCTACGAGCAGTACTTC.

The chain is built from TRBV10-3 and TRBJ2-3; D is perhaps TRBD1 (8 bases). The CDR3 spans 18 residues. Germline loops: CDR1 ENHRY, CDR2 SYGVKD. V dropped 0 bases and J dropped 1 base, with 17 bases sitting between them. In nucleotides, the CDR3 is TGTGCCATCAGTGAGTCTAGCGGGCAGGGGGCGCGCACAGATACGCAGTATTTT. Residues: CAISESSGQGARTDTQYF.

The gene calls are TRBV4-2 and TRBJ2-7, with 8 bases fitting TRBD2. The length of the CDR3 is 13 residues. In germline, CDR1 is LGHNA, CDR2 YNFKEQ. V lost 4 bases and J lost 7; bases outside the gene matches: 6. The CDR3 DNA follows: TGTGCCAGCAGCCCCCCCCCGGGAGGGGAGCAGTACTTC. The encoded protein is CASSPPPGGEQYF.

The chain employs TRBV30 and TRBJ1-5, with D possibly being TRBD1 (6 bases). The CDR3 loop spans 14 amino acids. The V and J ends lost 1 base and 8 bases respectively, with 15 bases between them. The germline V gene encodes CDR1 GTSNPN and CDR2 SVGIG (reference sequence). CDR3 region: CAWSGDRLFEPQHF. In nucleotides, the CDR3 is TGTGCCTGGAGTGGAGACAGGCTTTTTGAGCCCCAGCATTTT. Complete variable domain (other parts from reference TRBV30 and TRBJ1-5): SQTIHQWPATLVQPVGSPLSLECTVEGTSNPNLYWYRQAAGRGLQLLFYSVGIGQISSEVPQNLSASRPQDRQFILSSKKLLLSDSGFYLCAWSGDRLFEPQHFGDGTRLSIL.

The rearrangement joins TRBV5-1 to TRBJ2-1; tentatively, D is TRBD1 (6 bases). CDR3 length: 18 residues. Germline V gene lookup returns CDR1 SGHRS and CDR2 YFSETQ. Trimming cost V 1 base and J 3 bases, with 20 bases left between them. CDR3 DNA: TGCGCCAGCAGCTTGTGGGGTTTCGCGGACAGACTCTACAATGAGCAGTTCTTC. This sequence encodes CASSLWGFADRLYNEQFF.

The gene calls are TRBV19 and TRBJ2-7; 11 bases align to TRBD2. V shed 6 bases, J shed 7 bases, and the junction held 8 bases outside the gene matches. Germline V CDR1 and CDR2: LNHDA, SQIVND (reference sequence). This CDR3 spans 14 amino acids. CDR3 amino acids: CASRRLAGSEEQYF. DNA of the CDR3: TGTGCCAGTAGACGACTAGCGGGGAGCGAGGAGCAGTACTTC.

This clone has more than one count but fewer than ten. CDR3 nucleotides: TGCAGCGTTGAGGGACAGGGCTTCTATGGCTACACCTTC. This translates into CSVEGQGFYGYTF. V is TRBV29-1 and J is TRBJ1-2, with 9 bases lining up with TRBD1. Germline V lookup: CDR1 SQVTM, CDR2 ANQGSEA. The length of the CDR3 is 13 residues. V trimming: 3 bases; J trimming: 4 bases; junction bases outside the gene matches: 3.

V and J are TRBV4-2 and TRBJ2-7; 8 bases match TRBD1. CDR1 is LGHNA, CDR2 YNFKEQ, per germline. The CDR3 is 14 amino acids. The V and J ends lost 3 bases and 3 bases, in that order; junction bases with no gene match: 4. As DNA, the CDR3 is TGTGCCAGCAGCCAGGGACAGGACAACTACGAGCAGTACTTC. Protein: CASSQGQDNYEQYF.

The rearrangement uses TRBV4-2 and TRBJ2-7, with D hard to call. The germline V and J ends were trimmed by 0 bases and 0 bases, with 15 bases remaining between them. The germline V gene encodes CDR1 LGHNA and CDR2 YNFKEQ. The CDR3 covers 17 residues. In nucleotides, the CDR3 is TGTGCCAGCAGCCAAGAACCCTCCAGAATTTACTCCTACGAGCAGTACTTC. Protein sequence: CASSQEPSRIYSYEQYF.

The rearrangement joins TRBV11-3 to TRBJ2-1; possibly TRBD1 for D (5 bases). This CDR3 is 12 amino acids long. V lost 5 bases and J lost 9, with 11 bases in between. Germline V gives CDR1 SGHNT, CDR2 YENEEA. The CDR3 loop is CASSLLQGEQFF. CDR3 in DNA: TGTGCCAGCAGCCTACTTCAGGGTGAGCAGTTCTTC.

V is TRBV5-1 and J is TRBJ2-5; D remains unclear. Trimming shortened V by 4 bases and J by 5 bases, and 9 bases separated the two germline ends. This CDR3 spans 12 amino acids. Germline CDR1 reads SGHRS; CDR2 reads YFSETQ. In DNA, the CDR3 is TGCGCCAGCAGCCCATCCCAGGAGACCCAGTACTTC. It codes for CASSPSQETQYF.

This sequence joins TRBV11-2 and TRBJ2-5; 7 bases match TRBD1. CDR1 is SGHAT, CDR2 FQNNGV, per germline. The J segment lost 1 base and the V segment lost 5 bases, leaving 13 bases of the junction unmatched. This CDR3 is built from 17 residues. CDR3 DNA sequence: TGTGCCAGCAGCGTTACCGGGACAGCGATAACCCAAGAGACCCAGTACTTC. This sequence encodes CASSVTGTAITQETQYF.

In DNA form, the CDR3 reads TGTGCCAGCAGCGACAGCTACAATGAGCAGTTCTTC. Its protein is CASSDSYNEQFF. The genes are TRBV27 and TRBJ2-1, with D possibly being TRBD1 (5 bases). This CDR3 region has 12 residues. CDR1 MNHEY and CDR2 SMNVEV come from the germline V gene (reference sequence). V lost 6 bases and J lost 3, with 6 bases in between.

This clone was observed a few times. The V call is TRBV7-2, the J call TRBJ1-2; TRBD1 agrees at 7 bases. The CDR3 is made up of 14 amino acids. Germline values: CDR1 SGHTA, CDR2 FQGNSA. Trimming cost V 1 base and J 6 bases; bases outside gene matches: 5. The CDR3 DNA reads TGTGCCAGCAGCTTAGGAAGGGGGCTGCATGGCTACACCTTC. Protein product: CASSLGRGLHGYTF.

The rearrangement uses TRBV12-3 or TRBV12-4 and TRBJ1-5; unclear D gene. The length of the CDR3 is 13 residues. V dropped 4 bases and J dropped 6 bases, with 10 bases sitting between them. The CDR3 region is CASSSERGQPQHF. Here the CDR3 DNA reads TGTGCCAGCAGTTCAGAGCGGGGTCAGCCCCAGCATTTT.

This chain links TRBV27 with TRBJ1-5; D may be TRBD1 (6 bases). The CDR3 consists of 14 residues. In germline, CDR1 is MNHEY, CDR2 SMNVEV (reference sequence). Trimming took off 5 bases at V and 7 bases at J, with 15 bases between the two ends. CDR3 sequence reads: CASSLNRVGQPQHF. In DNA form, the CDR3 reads TGTGCCAGCAGTCTCAACAGGGTAGGGCAGCCCCAGCATTTT.

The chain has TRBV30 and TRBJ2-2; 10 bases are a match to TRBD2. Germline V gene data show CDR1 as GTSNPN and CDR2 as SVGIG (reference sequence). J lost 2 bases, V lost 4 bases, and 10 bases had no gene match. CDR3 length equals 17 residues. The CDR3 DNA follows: TGTGCCTGGAACCGTAGGGCTAGCGGGAGAAACACCGGGGAGCTGTTTTTT. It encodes CAWNRRASGRNTGELFF.

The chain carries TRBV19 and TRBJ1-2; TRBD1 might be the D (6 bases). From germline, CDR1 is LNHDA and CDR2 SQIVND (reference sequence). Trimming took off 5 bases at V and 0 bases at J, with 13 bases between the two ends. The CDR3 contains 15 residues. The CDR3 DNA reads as TGTGCCAGTAGTCGGCAGGGGAAGGCTAACTATGGCTACACCTTC. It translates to CASSRQGKANYGYTF.

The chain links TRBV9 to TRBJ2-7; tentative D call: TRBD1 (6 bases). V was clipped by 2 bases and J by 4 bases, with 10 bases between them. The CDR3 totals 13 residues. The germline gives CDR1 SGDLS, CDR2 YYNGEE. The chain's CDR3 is CASSVGGQYEQYF. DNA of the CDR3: TGTGCCAGCAGCGTTGGGGGCCAGTACGAGCAGTACTTC.

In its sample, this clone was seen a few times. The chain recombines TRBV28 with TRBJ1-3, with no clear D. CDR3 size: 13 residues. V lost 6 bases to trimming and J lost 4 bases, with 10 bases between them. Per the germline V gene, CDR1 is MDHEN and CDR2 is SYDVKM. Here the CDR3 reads CASRKAGGNTIYF. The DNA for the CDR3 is TGTGCCAGCAGAAAAGCGGGGGGAAACACCATATATTTT.

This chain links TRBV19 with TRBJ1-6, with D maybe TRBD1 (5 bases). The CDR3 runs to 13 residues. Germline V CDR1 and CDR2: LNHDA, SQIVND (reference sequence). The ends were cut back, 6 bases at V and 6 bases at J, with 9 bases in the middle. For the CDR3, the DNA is TGTGCCAGTAGAACAGGCCGTAATTCACCCCTCCACTTT. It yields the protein CASRTGRNSPLHF. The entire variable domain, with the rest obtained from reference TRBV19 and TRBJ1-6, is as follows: DGGITQSPKYLFRKEGQNVTLSCEQNLNHDAMYWYRQDPGQGLRLIYYSQIVNDFQKGDIAEGYSVSREKKESFPLTVTSAQKNPTAFYLCASRTGRNSPLHFGNGTRLTVT.

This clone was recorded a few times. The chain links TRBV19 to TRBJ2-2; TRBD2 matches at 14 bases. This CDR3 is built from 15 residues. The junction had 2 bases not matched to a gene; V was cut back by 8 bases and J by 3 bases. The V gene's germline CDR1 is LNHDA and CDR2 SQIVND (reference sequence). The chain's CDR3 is CASRLAGGYTGELFF. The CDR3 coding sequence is TGTGCCAGTCGACTAGCGGGAGGGTACACCGGGGAGCTGTTTTTT. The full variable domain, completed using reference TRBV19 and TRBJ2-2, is DGGITQSPKYLFRKEGQNVTLSCEQNLNHDAMYWYRQDPGQGLRLIYYSQIVNDFQKGDIAEGYSVSREKKESFPLTVTSAQKNPTAFYLCASRLAGGYTGELFFGEGSRLTVL.

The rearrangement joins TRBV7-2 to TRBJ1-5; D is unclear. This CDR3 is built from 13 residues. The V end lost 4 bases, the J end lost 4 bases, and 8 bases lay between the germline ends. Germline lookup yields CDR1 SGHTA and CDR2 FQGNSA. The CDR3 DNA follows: TGTGCCAGCAGCTCGGGTCAGAATCAGCCCCAGCATTTT. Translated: CASSSGQNQPQHF.